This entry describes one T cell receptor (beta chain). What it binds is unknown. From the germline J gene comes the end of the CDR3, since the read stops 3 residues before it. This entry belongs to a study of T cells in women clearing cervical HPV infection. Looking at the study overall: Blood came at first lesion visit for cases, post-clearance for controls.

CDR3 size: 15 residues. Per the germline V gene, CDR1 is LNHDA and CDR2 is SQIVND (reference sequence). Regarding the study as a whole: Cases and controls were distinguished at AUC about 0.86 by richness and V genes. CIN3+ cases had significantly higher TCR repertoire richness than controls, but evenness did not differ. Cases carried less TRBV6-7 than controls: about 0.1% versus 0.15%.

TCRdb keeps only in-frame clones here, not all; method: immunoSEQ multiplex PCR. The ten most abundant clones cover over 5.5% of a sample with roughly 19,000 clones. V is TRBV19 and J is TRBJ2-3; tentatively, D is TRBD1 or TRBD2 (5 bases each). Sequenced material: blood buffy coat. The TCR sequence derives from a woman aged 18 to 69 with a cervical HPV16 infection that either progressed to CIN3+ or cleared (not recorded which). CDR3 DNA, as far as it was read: TGTGCCAGTAATCCGGCAGGCCTTAAAGGGGAGACG. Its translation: CASNPAGLKGET. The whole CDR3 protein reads CASNPAGLKGETQYF.